Following are 14 T cell receptor beta chains from one sample sequenced in a study of T cell responses to AZD1222 COVID-19 vaccine. Profiling relied on immunoSEQ multiplex PCR, and the TCRdb table lists in-frame clones only, not all of them. The data show roughly 260,000 clones, 80% to 95% seen once. The starting material was peripheral blood, obtained on day 0 of AZD1222 vaccination. These receptors all stem from an adult in good health.

V is TRBV5-6 and J is TRBJ2-5, with 7 nucleotides matching TRBD1. The V and J ends lost 4 bases and 5 bases, in that order; junction bases with no gene match: 5. Germline-derived CDR1 and CDR2 are SGHDT and YYEEEE. The CDR3 covers 13 residues. This chain's CDR3 is CASSETGWETQYF. The CDR3 DNA follows: TGTGCCAGCAGCGAGACAGGGTGGGAGACCCAGTACTTC.

The V call is TRBV28, the J call TRBJ1-1; TRBD1 is a possible D gene (5 bases). V lost 7 bases and J lost 5, with 14 bases in between. Germline V gene lookup returns CDR1 MDHEN and CDR2 SYDVKM. This CDR3 has 13 residues. CDR3 amino acids: CASKAQGATEAFF. As DNA, the CDR3 is TGTGCCAGCAAGGCCCAAGGGGCAACTGAAGCTTTCTTT.

Details on this clone: The sample holds other DNA sequences that translate to the same CDR3. The rearrangement links TRBV28 to TRBJ2-3; no definite D call. CDR1 MDHEN and CDR2 SYDVKM come from the germline V gene. V was trimmed by 5 bases and J by 2 bases, leaving 8 bases between them. This CDR3 comprises 13 residues. The DNA for the CDR3 is TGTGCCAGCAGTCCCCCCTCCACAGATACGCAGTATTTT. As protein: CASSPPSTDTQYF.

The CDR3 DNA sequence: TGTGCCAGCTCGCGGTCAGGCGTTCAGGATACGCAGTATTTT. Residues: CASSRSGVQDTQYF. The rearrangement uses TRBV28 and TRBJ2-3, with D uncertain. Germline CDR1 MDHEN, CDR2 SYDVKM. The CDR3 length is 14 residues. The germline V and J ends were trimmed by 8 bases and 6 bases, with 18 bases remaining between them.

The rearrangement uses TRBV18 and TRBJ2-7; no clear D gene. Trimming pared 3 bases from V and 4 bases from J, leaving 10 bases between. The CDR3 is made up of 13 amino acids. CDR1 and CDR2 from the germline V gene are KGHSH and LQKENI. The CDR3 region is CASSPDPFYEQYF. DNA of the CDR3: TGTGCCAGCTCACCGGACCCATTTTACGAGCAGTACTTC.

The chain uses TRBV21-1 and TRBJ2-1; whether TRBD1, the table's D call, matches the DNA was not checked. TRBV21-1 is described as a pseudogene. CDR3 length: 13 amino acids. The CDR3 DNA sequence: TGTGCCAGCAGCAAATGGGCTCGTAATGAGCAGTTCTTC. It codes for CASSKWARNEQFF.

The J gene is TRBJ1-5, the V gene TRBV6-5; 8 nucleotides align to TRBD1. This CDR3 comprises 15 residues. With 5 bases clipped from V and 7 bases from J, the junction kept 10 bases outside the gene matches. CDR1 is MNHEY, CDR2 SVGAGI, per germline. The CDR3 loop reads CASSPDRASNQPQHF. The CDR3 DNA sequence: TGTGCCAGCAGTCCGGACAGGGCCTCAAACCAGCCCCAGCATTTT.

In this sample, this clone turned up once. The same CDR3 also results from other DNA sequences found in this sample. The chain combines TRBV7-3 with TRBJ2-1, with 7 bases that match TRBD2. Germline CDR1 is SGHTA and CDR2 is FQGTGA. The CDR3 consists of 15 residues. V was pared by 5 bases and J by 7 bases, with 11 bases of the junction left unmatched. CDR3 loop: CASSPTGGLRNEQFF. The CDR3, as DNA: TGTGCCAGCAGCCCCACCGGGGGGTTAAGGAATGAGCAGTTCTTC. Looking up the rest from reference TRBV7-3 and TRBJ2-1 gives the full variable domain: GAGVSQTPSNKVTEKGKYVELRCDPISGHTALYWYRQSLGQGPEFLIYFQGTGAADDSGLPNDRFFAVRPEGSVSTLKIQRTERGDSAVYLCASSPTGGLRNEQFFGPGTRLTVL.

DNA for the CDR3: TGTGCCAGCAGCCCCGATACCTACGAGCAGTACTTC. Protein: CASSPDTYEQYF. The gene calls are TRBV7-9 and TRBJ2-7; D is unclear. The CDR3 covers 12 residues. Germline values: CDR1 SEHNR, CDR2 FQNEAQ (reference sequence). Trimming pared 5 bases from V and 2 bases from J, leaving 7 bases between.

The chain couples TRBV3-1 (or the pseudogene TRBV3-2) to TRBJ2-7; TRBD2 matches 12 bases. V was clipped by 2 bases and J by 5 bases; unmatched bases: 10. Germline V gene lookup returns CDR1 LGHDT and CDR2 YNNKEL (reference sequence). CDR3 length: 17 amino acids. The CDR3 sequence is CASSQKGLAGKHHEQYF. The CDR3 DNA sequence: TGTGCCAGCAGCCAAAAAGGACTAGCGGGGAAACACCACGAGCAGTACTTC.

V and J are TRBV6-5 and TRBJ2-7; 11 positions agree with TRBD2. The germline gives CDR1 MNHEY, CDR2 SVGAGI. The length of the CDR3 is 15 residues. The V segment lost 6 bases and the J segment 10 bases; nucleotides outside the gene matches: 14. The CDR3 loop is CASSPPASGGRKQYF. CDR3 in DNA: TGTGCCAGCAGCCCCCCCGCTAGCGGGGGGCGGAAACAGTACTTC.

The J gene is TRBJ2-7, the V gene TRBV6-6; 7 bases are a match to TRBD1. V gave up 0 bases and J gave up 6 bases; unmatched junction bases: 2. Germline V CDR1 and CDR2: MNHNY, SVGAGI (reference sequence). The CDR3 spans 13 residues. CDR3 nucleotides: TGTGCCAGCAGTTACTCAGGGGGCCCCGAGCAGTACTTC. Amino acid sequence: CASSYSGGPEQYF.

The J gene is TRBJ2-7, the V gene TRBV7-8, with D possibly TRBD1 on 6 matching bases. CDR3 length equals 17 residues. Germline V gene data show CDR1 as SGHVS and CDR2 as FQNEAQ. Trimming removed 1 base at V and 2 bases at J, with 18 bases between. The CDR3 protein is CASSLEVRTAGTYEQYF. The CDR3 coding sequence is TGTGCCAGCAGCTTAGAGGTTAGGACAGCTGGGACCTACGAGCAGTACTTC.

This chain uses TRBV27 with TRBJ1-1; 7 positions match TRBD1. The ends lost 4 bases at V and 1 base at J; junction bases unmatched: 3. Germline CDR1 and CDR2: MNHEY and SMNVEV (reference sequence). This CDR3 is built from 14 residues. In DNA form, the CDR3 reads TGTGCCAGCAGTTCGACAGGGTGGAACACTGAAGCTTTCTTT. Translating it yields CASSSTGWNTEAFF.